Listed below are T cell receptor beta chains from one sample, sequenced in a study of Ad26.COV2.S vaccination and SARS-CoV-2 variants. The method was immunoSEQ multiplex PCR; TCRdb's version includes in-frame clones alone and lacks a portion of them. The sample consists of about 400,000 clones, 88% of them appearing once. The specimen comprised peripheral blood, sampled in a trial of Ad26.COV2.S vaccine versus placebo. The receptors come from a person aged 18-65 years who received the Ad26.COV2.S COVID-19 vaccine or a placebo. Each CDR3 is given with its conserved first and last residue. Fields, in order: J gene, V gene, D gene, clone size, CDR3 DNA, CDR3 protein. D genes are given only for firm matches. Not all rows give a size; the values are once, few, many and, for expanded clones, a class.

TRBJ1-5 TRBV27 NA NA TGTGCCAGCAGTTTATCCCTCAATCAGCCCCAGCATTTT CASSLSLNQPQHF
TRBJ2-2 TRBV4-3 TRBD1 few TGCGCCAGCAGCCAAGAGAAGGGACAGGGTTTCACCGGGGAGCTGTTTTTT CASSQEKGQGFTGELFF
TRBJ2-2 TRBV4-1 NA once TGCGCCAGCAGCCAAGGTCGGTCCGGGGAGCTGTTTTTT CASSQGRSGELFF
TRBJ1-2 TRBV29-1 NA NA TGCAGCTTCCAGTTTTCCTATGGCTACACCTTC CSFQFSYGYTF
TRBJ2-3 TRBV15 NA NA TGTGCCACCAGCCCTCGGGGGGCTTACACAGATACGCAGTATTTT CATSPRGAYTDTQYF
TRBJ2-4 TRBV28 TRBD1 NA TGTGCCAGCAATCAGGGGACAGGGGTAGATTTGTACTTC CASNQGTGVDLYF
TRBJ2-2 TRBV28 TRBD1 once TGTGCCAGCAGGGACAGGGGGCGATTCGGGGAGCTGTTTTTT CASRDRGRFGELFF
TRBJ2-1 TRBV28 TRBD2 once TGTGCCAGCAGTTTAAACGGCGGGGGTCGTCGCTACAATGAGCAGTTCTTC CASSLNGGGRRYNEQFF
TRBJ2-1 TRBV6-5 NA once TGTGCCAGCAGTTACCTCAATGAGCAGTTCTTC CASSYLNEQFF
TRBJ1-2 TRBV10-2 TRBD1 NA TGCGCCAGCAGTGACAGGGGGCACTATGGCTACACCTTC CASSDRGHYGYTF
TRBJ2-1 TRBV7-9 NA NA TGTGCCAGCAGCCGGGCGGAAGAGCAGTTCTTC CASSRAEEQFF
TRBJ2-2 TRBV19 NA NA TGTGCCAGCACAGGGAGGAGGAACACCGGGGAGCTGTTTTTT CASTGRRNTGELFF
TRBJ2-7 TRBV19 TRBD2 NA TGTGCCAGTAGTCCCACTAGCGCGTCCTTGTTCGAGCAGTACTTC CASSPTSASLFEQYF
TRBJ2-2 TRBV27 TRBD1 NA TGTGCCAGCAGTCTGTGGACAGGGCAGGTCACCGGGGAGCTGTTTTTT CASSLWTGQVTGELFF
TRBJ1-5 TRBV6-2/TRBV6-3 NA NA TGTGCCAGCAGTTACGAATCAAGGGGGGGGAGGAATCAGCCCCAGCATTTT CASSYESRGGRNQPQHF
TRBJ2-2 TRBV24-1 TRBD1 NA TGTGCCACCAGTCGGGACAGTCCGACGCAAAACACCGGGGAGCTGTTTTTT CATSRDSPTQNTGELFF
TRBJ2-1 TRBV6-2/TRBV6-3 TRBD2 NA TGTGCCAGCAGTTACTACACAGGACTAGCCCTCTCTAGCTCCTACAATGAGCAGTTCTTC CASSYYTGLALSSSYNEQFF
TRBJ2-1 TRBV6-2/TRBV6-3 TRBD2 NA TGTGCCAGCAGCCTACTAGCGGGGGGGCCCAATGAGCAGTTCTTC CASSLLAGGPNEQFF
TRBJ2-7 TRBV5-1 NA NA TGCGCCAGCAGCCTCAGGGTTGCGGTCTACGAGCAGTACTTC CASSLRVAVYEQYF
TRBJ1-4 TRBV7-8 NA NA TGTGCCAGCAGGCGACAGGAGGGTGAACAGGGAGGGGAAAATGAACTGTTTTTT CASRRQEGEQGGENELFF
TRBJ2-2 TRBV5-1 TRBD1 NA TGCGCCAGCAGCGCGACAGGGGGCACCGGGGAGCTGTTTTTT CASSATGGTGELFF
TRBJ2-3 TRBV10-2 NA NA TGCGCCAGCAGTGTGGGTTTGGGGGGCACAGATACGCAGTATTTT CASSVGLGGTDTQYF
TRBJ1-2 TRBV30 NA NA TGTGCCTGGAGGGCGGACGTTGGCAGGGGCTACACCTTC CAWRADVGRGYTF
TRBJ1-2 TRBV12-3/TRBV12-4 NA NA TGTGCCAGCAGCGGTAGGGTTTTCTATGGCTACACCTTC CASSGRVFYGYTF
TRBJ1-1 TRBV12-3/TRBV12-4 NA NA TGTGCCAGCAGTTTTGGGGCACAAGCTTTCTTT CASSFGAQAFF
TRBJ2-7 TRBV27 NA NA TGTGCCAGCAGTCCCCCGGGAAGGGAGTTATACGAGCAGTACTTC CASSPPGRELYEQYF
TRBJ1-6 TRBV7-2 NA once TGTGCCAGCAGCTCAATTACAGGGAATTCACCCCTCCACTTT CASSSITGNSPLHF
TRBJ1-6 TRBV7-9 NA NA TGTGCCAGCAGCCCCCCTCCCGATTCACCCCTCCACTTT CASSPPPDSPLHF
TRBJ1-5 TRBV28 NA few TGTGCCAGCAGTTCACTCCTCCACGATCAGCCCCAGCATTTT CASSSLLHDQPQHF
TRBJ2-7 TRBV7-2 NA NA TGTGCCAGCAGCTTAAACCGGGCCCCCCAGTACTTC CASSLNRAPQYF
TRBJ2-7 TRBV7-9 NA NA TGTGCCAGCAGCTTCTCTGTCTACGAGCAGTACTTC CASSFSVYEQYF
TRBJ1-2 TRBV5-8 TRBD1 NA TGTGCCAGCAGCTTGGCCCCGGGACAGTACACCTATGGCTACACCTTC CASSLAPGQYTYGYTF
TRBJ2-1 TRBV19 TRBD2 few TGTGCCAGTAGTACTGATAGCGGGGGGGCCTACAATGAGCAGTTCTTC CASSTDSGGAYNEQFF
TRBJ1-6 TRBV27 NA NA TGTGCCAGCAGAACCGGGACGGTAGACTCACCCCTCCACTTT CASRTGTVDSPLHF
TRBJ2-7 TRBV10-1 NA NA TGCGCCAGCAGTGATTATTGGCGGGGGCACCTCTACGAGCAGTACTTC CASSDYWRGHLYEQYF
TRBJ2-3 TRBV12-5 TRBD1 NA TGTGCTAGTGGTTTGGGACAGGGGGTGATGGATACGCAGTATTTT CASGLGQGVMDTQYF
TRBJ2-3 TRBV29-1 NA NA TGCAGCGCCTCAGTCACAGATACGCAGTATTTT CSASVTDTQYF
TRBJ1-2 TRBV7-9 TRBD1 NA TGTGCCAGCAGCCTCGGTCGGGACAGACCTCGGCATGGCTACACCTTC CASSLGRDRPRHGYTF
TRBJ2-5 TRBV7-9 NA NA TGTGCCAGCAGCTTAAACACGGAGACCCAGTACTTC CASSLNTETQYF
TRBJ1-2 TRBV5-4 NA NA TGTGCCAGCAGCTGGGCCCCTGGGCAGGCTAACTATGGCTACACCTTC CASSWAPGQANYGYTF
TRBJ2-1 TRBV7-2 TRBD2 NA TGTGCCAGCAGCTTAAACGGCGGGGGGTTAAATGAGCAGTTCTTC CASSLNGGGLNEQFF
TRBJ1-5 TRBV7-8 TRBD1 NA TGTGCCAGCAGCTTAGGGCAGGGGGGTCAGCCCCAGCATTTT CASSLGQGGQPQHF
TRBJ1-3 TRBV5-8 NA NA TGTGCCAGCAGCCTAAGGTTGGCTGGAAACACCATATATTTT CASSLRLAGNTIYF
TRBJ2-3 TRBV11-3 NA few TGTGCCAGCAGCCCAGTAGGGGGGACGCTGGCGCAGTATTTT CASSPVGGTLAQYF
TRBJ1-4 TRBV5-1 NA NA TGCGCCAGCAGCTTGTATAGGGCTTCCGAAAAACTGTTTTTT CASSLYRASEKLFF
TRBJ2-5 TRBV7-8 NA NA TGTGCCAGCAGCTTAGTCAGTTCGGGAGAGACCCAGTACTTC CASSLVSSGETQYF
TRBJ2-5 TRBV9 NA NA TGTGCCAGCAGCGTAGGACCGCAACAAGAGACCCAGTACTTC CASSVGPQQETQYF
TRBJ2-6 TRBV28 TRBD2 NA TGTGCTACGGCGGGGGGCGGAGCTGGGGCCAACGTCCTGACTTTC CATAGGGAGANVLTF
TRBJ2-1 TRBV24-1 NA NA TGTGCCACCAGTGATTTTAACTCGGGTGAGCAGTTCTTC CATSDFNSGEQFF
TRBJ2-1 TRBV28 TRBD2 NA TGTGCCAGCAGTCCCCGGAGCGGGGTGATAGCGGGGCTTGTCGATGAGCAGTTCTTC CASSPRSGVIAGLVDEQFF